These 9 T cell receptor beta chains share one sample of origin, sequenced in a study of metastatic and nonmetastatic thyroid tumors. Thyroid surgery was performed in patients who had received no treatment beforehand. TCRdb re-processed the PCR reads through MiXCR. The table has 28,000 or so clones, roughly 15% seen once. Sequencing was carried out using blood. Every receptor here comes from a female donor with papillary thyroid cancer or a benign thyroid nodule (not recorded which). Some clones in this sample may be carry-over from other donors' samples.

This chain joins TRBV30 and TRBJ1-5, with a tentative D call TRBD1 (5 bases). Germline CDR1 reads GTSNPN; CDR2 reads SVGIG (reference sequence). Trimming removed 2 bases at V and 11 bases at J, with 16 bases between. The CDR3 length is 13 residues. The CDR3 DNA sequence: TGTGCCTGGAGTCGGGGGGGTCAAGAGACCCAGCATTTT. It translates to CAWSRGGQETQHF.

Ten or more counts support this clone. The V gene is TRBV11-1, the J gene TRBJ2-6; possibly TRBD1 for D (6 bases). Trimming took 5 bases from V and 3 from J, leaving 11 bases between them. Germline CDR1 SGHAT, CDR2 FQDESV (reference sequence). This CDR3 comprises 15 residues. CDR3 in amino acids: CASSPRTVGANVLTF. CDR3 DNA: TGTGCCAGCAGCCCTCGGACAGTTGGGGCCAACGTCCTGACTTTC.

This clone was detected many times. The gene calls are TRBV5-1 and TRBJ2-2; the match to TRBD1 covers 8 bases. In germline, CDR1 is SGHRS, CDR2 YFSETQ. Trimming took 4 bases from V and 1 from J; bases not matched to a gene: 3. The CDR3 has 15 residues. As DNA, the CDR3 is TGCGCCAGCAGCCCCGGGACAGGGAACACCGGGGAGCTGTTTTTT. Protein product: CASSPGTGNTGELFF.

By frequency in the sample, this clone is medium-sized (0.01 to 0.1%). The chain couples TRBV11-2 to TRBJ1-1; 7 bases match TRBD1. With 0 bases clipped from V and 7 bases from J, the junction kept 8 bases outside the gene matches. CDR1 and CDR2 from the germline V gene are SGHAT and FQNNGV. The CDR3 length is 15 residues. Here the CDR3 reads CASSLDPGQSREAFF. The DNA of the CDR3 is TGTGCCAGCAGCTTAGATCCGGGACAGTCTCGTGAAGCTTTCTTT. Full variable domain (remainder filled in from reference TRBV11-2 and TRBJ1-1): EAGVAQSPRYKIIEKRQSVAFWCNPISGHATLYWYQQILGQGPKLLIQFQNNGVVDDSQLPKDRFSAERLKGVDSTLKIQPAKLEDSAVYLCASSLDPGQSREAFFGQGTRLTVV.

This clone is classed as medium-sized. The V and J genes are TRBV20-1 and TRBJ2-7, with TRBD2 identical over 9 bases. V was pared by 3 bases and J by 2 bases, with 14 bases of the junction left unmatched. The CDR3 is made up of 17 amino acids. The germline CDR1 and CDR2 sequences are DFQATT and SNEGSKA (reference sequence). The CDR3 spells CSARVAKSGRLTYEQYF. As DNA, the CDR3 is TGCAGTGCTAGGGTGGCGAAAAGCGGGAGGCTGACCTACGAGCAGTACTTC.

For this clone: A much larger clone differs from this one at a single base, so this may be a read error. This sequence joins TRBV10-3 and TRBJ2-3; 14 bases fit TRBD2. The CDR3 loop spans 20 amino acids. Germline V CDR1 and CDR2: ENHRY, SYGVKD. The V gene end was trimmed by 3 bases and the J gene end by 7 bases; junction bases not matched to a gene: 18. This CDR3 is CAISDSPGTSGRVGSYTQYF. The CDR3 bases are TGTGCCATCAGTGATAGTCCCGGGACTAGCGGGAGAGTTGGCTCGTATACGCAGTATTTT.

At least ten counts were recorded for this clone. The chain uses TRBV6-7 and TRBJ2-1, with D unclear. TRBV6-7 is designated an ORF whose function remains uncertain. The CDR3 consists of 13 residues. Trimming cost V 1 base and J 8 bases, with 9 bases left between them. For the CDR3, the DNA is TGTGCCAGCAGTTACTTTCCTGTGGATGAGCAGTTCTTC. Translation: CASSYFPVDEQFF.

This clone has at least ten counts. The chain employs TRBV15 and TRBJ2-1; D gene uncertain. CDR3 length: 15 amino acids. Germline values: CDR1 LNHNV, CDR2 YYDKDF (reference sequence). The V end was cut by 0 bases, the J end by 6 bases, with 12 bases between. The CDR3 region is CATSRDARIGNEQFF. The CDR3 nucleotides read TGTGCCACCAGCAGAGATGCCAGGATCGGCAATGAGCAGTTCTTC.

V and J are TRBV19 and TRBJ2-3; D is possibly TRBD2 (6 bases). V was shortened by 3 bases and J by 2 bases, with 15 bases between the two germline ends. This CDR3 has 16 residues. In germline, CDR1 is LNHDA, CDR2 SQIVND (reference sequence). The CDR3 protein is CASSIPLGGSTDTQYF. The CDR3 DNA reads TGTGCCAGTAGTATTCCATTGGGAGGATCCACAGATACGCAGTATTTT.